The clone carrying this TCR beta chain was detected a few times. There are 14 residues in the CDR3. The V end lost 1 base, the J end lost 3 bases, and 8 bases lay between the germline ends. CDR1 and CDR2 (germline): SGHNT, YYREEE (reference sequence). This sample is drawn from a study of T cells after yellow fever vaccination. MiXCR, applied by TCRdb to the 5' RACE reads, yields one record per CDR3 protein. The sample carries fewer than 400,000 distinct CDR3 sequences, roughly 10% recorded once. This sequence was found in a man aged 18 to 35 who received the YFV17D yellow fever vaccine. The chain joins TRBV5-4 to TRBJ2-1; no clear D. Sequencing used CD4+ T cells sorted from PBMCs, obtained 45 days after the yellow fever booster vaccination. The CDR3 nucleotides are TGTGCCAGCAGCTTGCCCCAGGACTACAATGAGCAGTTCTTC. Amino acids: CASSLPQDYNEQFF.